This TCR beta chain was obtained from a study of PD-L1 blockade in urothelial cancer. Assay used: immunoSEQ multiplex PCR; TCRdb lists only in-frame clones, some missing. Here the sample spans 45,000 to 50,000 clones, approximately 88% being singletons. The CDR3 loop spans 15 amino acids. Germline V gene data show CDR1 as SGHTA and CDR2 as FQGNSA. V dropped 5 bases and J dropped 3; count of bases not matched to a gene: 8. The chain links TRBV7-2 to TRBJ2-7; 9 bases match TRBD2. The input for sequencing was PBMCs, taken around atezolizumab (anti-PD-L1) treatment. The clonotype was recovered from an elderly man with urothelial cancer. The CDR3 DNA is TGTGCCAGCAGCCCGTGGCGGGAGGGCCGCTACGAGCAGTACTTC. Its protein is CASSPWREGRYEQYF.